The 24 T cell receptor beta chains listed next were all sequenced from one sample in a study of blood T cell repertoires in COVID-19. The assay was immunoSEQ multiplex PCR, and TCRdb's table has in-frame clones only and misses some. This table holds 110,000 to 150,000 clones, more than 75% found once. The sample comprised PBMCs or T cells enriched from blood (not recorded which). These receptors were taken from a man aged 55 to 70 who had recovered from COVID-19.

This rearrangement joins TRBV4-1 to TRBJ2-7; weak D call: TRBD1 (5 bases). Germline V lookup: CDR1 MGHRA, CDR2 YSYEKL. This CDR3 is 16 amino acids long. V was cut by 1 base and J by 0 bases, with 13 bases left in between. CDR3 in DNA: TGCGCCAGCAGCCAAGTGGGGCAGGTCAGCTCCTACGAGCAGTACTTC. This encodes CASSQVGQVSSYEQYF.

Concerning this clone itself: One junction end disagrees with the germline gene, perhaps due to a read error. The V gene is TRBV28, the J gene TRBJ2-4, with D possibly matching TRBD2 (7 bases). The CDR3 runs 18 residues. The germline V gene has CDR1 MDHEN and CDR2 SYDVKM. CDR3 protein: CTSSFGFGGALAKNIQYF. In DNA form, the CDR3 reads TGTACCAGCAGTTTTGGATTTGGGGGGGCCCTAGCCAAAAACATTCAGTACTTC.

This clone has a handful of counts. The gene calls are TRBV30 and TRBJ1-5; D is uncertain. Trimming removed 0 bases at V and 5 bases at J, with 8 bases between. The CDR3 consists of 13 residues. In germline, CDR1 is GTSNPN, CDR2 SVGIG (reference sequence). Here the CDR3 reads CAWSVGQHQPQHF. In nucleotides, the CDR3 is TGTGCCTGGAGTGTTGGGCAGCATCAGCCCCAGCATTTT.

The CDR3 DNA sequence: TGTGCCAGCAGCCAAGTTGGGACAGATAGCAATCAGCCCCAGCATTTT. Protein: CASSQVGTDSNQPQHF. The chain combines TRBV4-2 with TRBJ1-5; 7 bases agree with TRBD1. V gave up 1 base and J gave up 0 bases; unmatched junction bases: 3. The CDR3 consists of 16 residues. Germline lookup yields CDR1 LGHNA and CDR2 YNFKEQ.

The chain is built from TRBV20-1 and TRBJ1-1; D might be TRBD1 (5 bases). This CDR3 region has 14 residues. In germline, CDR1 is DFQATT, CDR2 SNEGSKA (reference sequence). V was shortened by 3 bases and J by 4 bases, with 15 bases between the two germline ends. CDR3 in amino acids: CSASRPLGGTEAFF. DNA for the CDR3: TGCAGTGCTAGTCGGCCCCTGGGGGGCACTGAAGCTTTCTTT.

The chain is built from TRBV7-3 and TRBJ2-1, with D perhaps TRBD2 (5 bases). The V end lost 10 bases, the J end lost 10 bases, and 11 bases lay between the germline ends. The CDR3 has 10 residues. Germline assignment: CDR1 SGHTA and CDR2 FQGTGA. CDR3 in amino acids: CANWGEEQFF. CDR3 nucleotide sequence: TGTGCCAACTGGGGAGAGGAGCAGTTCTTC.

V gene TRBV19 combines with J gene TRBJ2-7; D perhaps matches TRBD1 (6 bases). V lost 8 bases and J lost 2, with 16 bases in between. This CDR3 comprises 14 residues. Germline V gives CDR1 LNHDA, CDR2 SQIVND (reference sequence). The CDR3 region is CASATGGLPYEQYF. In nucleotides, the CDR3 is TGTGCCAGTGCCACTGGGGGCCTCCCCTACGAGCAGTACTTC.

The chain combines TRBV5-4 with TRBJ2-1; TRBD1 matches at 9 bases. V was clipped by 4 bases and J by 7 bases; unmatched bases: 3. CDR1 is SGHNT, CDR2 YYREEE, per germline (reference sequence). CDR3 length equals 13 residues. CDR3 loop: CASSSGQGNEQFF. The CDR3 region has the DNA TGTGCCAGCAGCAGCGGACAGGGGAATGAGCAGTTCTTC. The complete variable domain, with remaining parts taken from reference TRBV5-4 and TRBJ2-1, reads ETGVTQSPTHLIKTRGQQVTLRCSSQSGHNTVSWYQQALGQGPQFIFQYYREEENGRGNFPPRFSGLQFPNYSSELNVNALELDDSALYLCASSSGQGNEQFFGPGTRLTVL.

V usage is TRBV6-5 and J usage is TRBJ1-5, with TRBD1 matching 9 bases. J gave up 6 bases and V 5 bases, and 8 bases lay outside the gene matches. Germline CDR1 MNHEY, CDR2 SVGAGI. The CDR3 has 15 residues. The CDR3 loop is CASSQTQGATQPQHF. CDR3 sequence (DNA): TGTGCCAGCAGTCAGACACAGGGGGCTACTCAGCCCCAGCATTTT.

The V call is TRBV13, the J call TRBJ2-7; possible D gene TRBD2, 5 bases. The V end lost 0 bases, the J end lost 0 bases, and 9 bases lay between the germline ends. CDR1 is PRHDT and CDR2 is FYEKMQ in the germline V gene (reference sequence). The CDR3 is made up of 15 amino acids. CDR3 bases: TGTGCCAGCAGCTTAGGGAGGGTCCCCTCCTACGAGCAGTACTTC. Translation gives CASSLGRVPSYEQYF. Based on the CDR3 plus reference TRBV13 and TRBJ2-7, the full variable domain is AAGVIQSPRHLIKEKRETATLKCYPIPRHDTVYWYQQGPGQDPQFLISFYEKMQSDKGSIPDRFSAQQFSDYHSELNMSSLELGDSALYFCASSLGRVPSYEQYFGPGTRLTVT.

This chain connects TRBV6-5 to TRBJ2-7; D not certain. This CDR3 has 12 amino acids. Per germline, CDR1 MNHEY and CDR2 SVGAGI. Trimming pared 5 bases from V and 3 bases from J, leaving 8 bases between. The CDR3 region is CASSNTLYEQYF. DNA for the CDR3: TGTGCCAGCAGTAACACCCTCTACGAGCAGTACTTC.

The V gene is TRBV7-8, the J gene TRBJ2-6; tentative D call: TRBD2 (6 bases). The CDR3 length is 18 residues. With 5 bases removed from V and 1 base from J, the gap between germline ends came to 18 bases. Germline CDR1 reads SGHVS; CDR2 reads FQNEAQ. The CDR3 here is CASSRPAGPQSGANVLTF. CDR3 DNA: TGTGCCAGCAGCCGCCCTGCGGGGCCCCAGTCTGGGGCCAACGTCCTGACTTTC.

The chain joins TRBV29-1 to TRBJ1-1; D unclear. Between the trimmed V and J ends, which lost 7 bases and 5 bases, there was a span of 11 bases. This CDR3 is 11 amino acids long. CDR1 and CDR2 from the germline V gene are SQVTM and ANQGSEA. In DNA, the CDR3 is TGCAGCGCAAGATCGAGGACTGAAGCTTTCTTT. This translates into CSARSRTEAFF.

The genes are TRBV27 and TRBJ1-5; perhaps TRBD1 as D (6 bases). Trimming stripped 6 bases from V and 4 bases from J, with 7 bases between. The CDR3 loop spans 12 amino acids. CDR1 and CDR2 (germline): MNHEY, SMNVEV (reference sequence). CDR3 protein: CASRTGNQPQHF. As DNA, the CDR3 is TGTGCCAGCAGGACAGGAAATCAGCCCCAGCATTTT.

The chain is built from TRBV30 and TRBJ1-2; D unresolved. Trimming cost V 2 bases and J 4 bases, with 11 bases left between them. CDR1 GTSNPN and CDR2 SVGIG come from the germline V gene (reference sequence). This CDR3 is built from 13 residues. The CDR3 bases are TGTGCCTGGAGTCTTTCCCACACCTATGGCTACACCTTC. Translation gives CAWSLSHTYGYTF.

This clone has a single count. The rearrangement uses TRBV3-1 (or the pseudogene TRBV3-2) and TRBJ1-5; D unclear. The CDR3 loop spans 15 amino acids. Germline loops: CDR1 LGHDT, CDR2 YNNKEL (reference sequence). The V end lost 0 bases, the J end lost 2 bases, and 8 bases lay between the germline ends. CDR3 DNA sequence: TGTGCCAGCAGCCAAGACTTCAGGCGCAATCAGCCCCAGCATTTT. It encodes CASSQDFRRNQPQHF.

J is TRBJ2-2 and V is TRBV29-1, with a tentative D call TRBD2 (6 bases). V lost 7 bases and J lost 7, with 13 bases in between. This CDR3 spans 12 amino acids. Germline V gene data show CDR1 as SQVTM and CDR2 as ANQGSEA. The CDR3 sequence: CSASLGGGELFF. Here the CDR3 DNA reads TGCAGCGCCTCGTTGGGGGGCGGGGAGCTGTTTTTT.

The count of this clone is one. The chain recombines TRBV2 with TRBJ2-1; TRBD2 matches at 12 bases. The CDR3 sequence is 15 residues long. J lost 10 bases, V lost 7 bases, and 11 bases had no gene match. The germline gives CDR1 SNHLY, CDR2 FYNNEI. CDR3 loop: CASTRIAGTSGEQFF. In DNA, the CDR3 is TGTGCCAGCACCCGAATCGCCGGGACTAGCGGGGAGCAGTTCTTC.

The chain links TRBV30 to TRBJ1-1; possibly TRBD1 for D (5 bases). Germline CDR1 reads GTSNPN; CDR2 reads SVGIG (reference sequence). The CDR3 extends over 13 amino acids. V lost 2 bases and J 5 bases, leaving 12 bases between the germline ends. This chain's CDR3 is CAWSPKEGTEAFF. CDR3 bases: TGTGCCTGGAGTCCCAAGGAGGGGACTGAAGCTTTCTTT.

This chain joins TRBV29-1 and TRBJ2-1; 9 nucleotides align to TRBD2. This CDR3 is built from 14 residues. The germline gives CDR1 SQVTM, CDR2 ANQGSEA. Trimming cost V 5 bases and J 0 bases; bases outside gene matches: 2. The DNA for the CDR3 is TGCAGCGTTAGTAGCGGGAGCTCCTACAATGAGCAGTTCTTC. Translation gives CSVSSGSSYNEQFF.

This clone has only one observation. The rearrangement uses TRBV5-1 and TRBJ2-2, with 9 bases aligning to TRBD1. Trimming cost V 6 bases and J 5 bases; bases outside gene matches: 8. CDR1 and CDR2 from the germline V gene are SGHRS and YFSETQ. The CDR3 extends over 15 amino acids. As DNA, the CDR3 is TGCGCCAGCAACAAACAGGGGGCGCCGACCGGGGAGCTGTTTTTT. Its protein is CASNKQGAPTGELFF.

This clone was seen just once. The CDR3 nucleotides read TGTGCCAGTAGAAAGGAGGGACCTAGCACAGATACGCAGTATTTT. The encoded protein is CASRKEGPSTDTQYF. The rearrangement links TRBV19 to TRBJ2-3; weak D call: TRBD2 (6 bases). The CDR3 loop spans 15 amino acids. Germline CDR1 is LNHDA and CDR2 is SQIVND (reference sequence). The ends were cut back, 6 bases at V and 0 bases at J, with 13 bases in the middle.

CDR3 in amino acids: CASSQNRGVNTEAFF. CDR3 sequence (DNA): TGCGCCAGCAGCCAGAACAGGGGAGTGAACACTGAAGCTTTCTTT. V is TRBV4-1 and J is TRBJ1-1; TRBD1 matches 7 bases. The germline V gene encodes CDR1 MGHRA and CDR2 YSYEKL. This CDR3 is built from 15 residues. V trimming: 3 bases; J trimming: 0 bases; junction bases outside the gene matches: 4.

A few counts support this clone. V is TRBV28 and J is TRBJ1-1; D gene unclear. The germline CDR1 and CDR2 sequences are MDHEN and SYDVKM. The length of the CDR3 is 13 residues. V was trimmed by 8 bases and J by 7 bases, leaving 17 bases between them. CDR3 region: CASWLAAGGEAFF. The DNA for the CDR3 is TGTGCCAGCTGGTTGGCGGCAGGAGGTGAAGCTTTCTTT.